These T cell receptor beta chains were read from a single sample in a study of post-analysis software for immune sequencing data. TCRdb recomputed calls from the PCR reads with MiXCR, one row per CDR3 protein. The sample holds around 700,000 distinct CDR3 sequences, about 60% seen once. Sequencing was performed on blood. The receptors were sampled from a girl aged 2 to 9 with multiple sclerosis. Each CDR3 is given with its conserved first and last residue. A D gene is named only where the DNA matches it firmly. Clone size is stated in some rows and not others, as once, few, many or a class when expanded.

TRBV20-1	.	.	TRBJ2-1	CSAKVHRDQPYNEQFF	TGCAGTGCCAAAGTTCACCGGGACCAACCTTACAATGAGCAGTTCTTC
TRBV6-2/TRBV6-3	few	.	TRBJ1-1	CASNKSDRKNTEAFF	TGTGCCAGCAACAAATCGGACCGAAAGAACACTGAAGCTTTCTTT
TRBV10-3	.	.	TRBJ2-7	CAISEGDTPSEQYF	TGTGCCATCAGTGAGGGGGACACACCGAGCGAGCAGTACTTC
TRBV12-3/TRBV12-4	.	.	TRBJ2-7	CASSLYTSSYEQYF	TGTGCCAGCAGTTTATATACCTCCTCCTACGAGCAGTACTTC
TRBV5-5	.	TRBD1	TRBJ2-7	CASSPGVWDRLYEQYF	TGTGCCAGCAGCCCCGGAGTATGGGACAGGTTGTACGAGCAGTACTTC
TRBV4-1	.	.	TRBJ2-5	CASSQDNGGQGQETQYF	TGCGCCAGCAGCCAAGATAATGGGGGGCAAGGCCAAGAGACCCAGTACTTC
TRBV3-1	.	TRBD2	TRBJ2-7	CASSELAGKPSYEQYF	TGTGCCAGCAGTGAACTAGCGGGAAAGCCCTCCTACGAGCAGTACTTC
TRBV4-2	.	TRBD1	TRBJ1-1	CASSQEDRGGEAFF	TGTGCCAGCAGCCAAGAGGACAGGGGTGGTGAAGCTTTCTTT
TRBV7-2	once	.	TRBJ2-5	CASTPDSQETQYF	TGTGCCAGCACCCCCGACAGCCAAGAGACCCAGTACTTC
TRBV7-2	.	.	TRBJ1-1	CASSVEVARMNTEAFF	TGTGCCAGCAGCGTAGAGGTGGCCAGAATGAACACTGAAGCTTTCTTT
TRBV5-1	few	.	TRBJ2-1	CASSLGLESNEQFF	TGCGCCAGCAGCTTGGGACTAGAATCCAATGAGCAGTTCTTC
TRBV11-2	.	.	TRBJ2-3	CASSLPKASATTDTQYF	TGTGCCAGCAGCTTACCCAAGGCGTCAGCGACCACAGATACGCAGTATTTT
TRBV20-1	few	TRBD2	TRBJ2-3	CSAEAGAGTDTQYF	TGCAGTGCCGAAGCGGGAGCTGGCACAGATACGCAGTATTTT
TRBV15	.	TRBD1	TRBJ2-1	CATSRDPRQGRDNEQFF	TGTGCCACCAGCAGAGACCCCAGACAGGGCCGGGACAATGAGCAGTTCTTC
TRBV5-1	few	.	TRBJ2-7	CASQGDGAYEQYF	TGCGCCAGCCAAGGGGACGGAGCCTACGAGCAGTACTTC
TRBV7-2	.	.	TRBJ2-7	CASSPTNREGIEQYF	TGTGCCAGCAGCCCGACGAACAGGGAAGGGATCGAGCAGTACTTC
TRBV25-1	.	TRBD1	TRBJ2-1	CASSGAGTGRNEQFF	TGTGCCAGCAGTGGGGCAGGGACAGGGAGGAATGAGCAGTTCTTC
TRBV5-1	few	.	TRBJ2-3	CASSLGGTPTDTQYF	TGCGCCAGCAGCTTGGGGGGGACACCCACAGATACGCAGTATTTT
TRBV4-2	.	.	TRBJ1-1	CASSQEGGESTEAFF	TGTGCCAGCAGCCAAGAAGGCGGTGAGTCCACTGAAGCTTTCTTT
TRBV4-1	.	.	TRBJ2-1	CASSQEPTGSSYNEQFF	TGCGCCAGCAGCCAAGAACCGACGGGGAGCTCCTACAATGAGCAGTTCTTC
TRBV29-1	few	.	TRBJ2-1	CSVAETYNEQFF	TGCAGCGTTGCAGAAACGTACAATGAGCAGTTCTTC
TRBV27	few	TRBD2	TRBJ2-1	CASSAIPTSVGYNEQFF	TGTGCCAGCAGTGCTATACCCACTAGCGTCGGCTACAATGAGCAGTTCTTC
TRBV15	.	TRBD2	TRBJ2-3	CATSRDRASGGPRDTQYF	TGTGCCACCAGCAGAGATCGGGCTAGCGGGGGCCCCAGGGATACGCAGTATTTT
TRBV12-3/TRBV12-4	.	TRBD2	TRBJ2-1	CASSILAGYFEQFF	TGTGCCAGCAGTATTTTAGCGGGATACTTCGAGCAGTTCTTC
TRBV12-3/TRBV12-4	.	TRBD1	TRBJ1-1	CASRQDRLNTEAFF	TGTGCCAGCAGACAGGACAGGCTGAACACTGAAGCTTTCTTT
TRBV5-1	.	.	TRBJ2-3	CASSLDDLTDTQYF	TGCGCCAGCAGCTTGGATGATCTGACAGATACGCAGTATTTT
TRBV4-1	few	TRBD2	TRBJ2-1	CASSHLPGGRFGEQFF	TGCGCCAGCAGTCACCTTCCCGGCGGGAGATTTGGGGAGCAGTTCTTC
TRBV7-2	few	.	TRBJ2-5	CASSLTGGRSWETQYF	TGTGCCAGCAGCCTCACCGGCGGCAGGTCGTGGGAGACCCAGTACTTC
TRBV20-1	.	.	TRBJ1-2	CSALGGYTF	TGCAGTGCTCTAGGTGGCTACACCTTC
TRBV15	few	.	TRBJ2-4	CATSRVQQNKLFQYF	TGTGCCACCAGCAGAGTTCAACAGAATAAGCTTTTTCAGTACTTC
TRBV6-1	few	.	TRBJ2-7	CASSEVLDTYSYEQYF	TGTGCCAGCAGTGAAGTTTTGGACACCTACTCCTACGAGCAGTACTTC
TRBV6-5	many	.	TRBJ2-1	CASSYPPYNEQFF	TGTGCCAGCAGTTACCCGCCTTACAATGAGCAGTTCTTC
TRBV25-1	few	TRBD2	TRBJ2-7	CASSETGGLPYEQYF	TGTGCCAGCAGTGAGACGGGAGGGTTGCCCTACGAGCAGTACTTC
TRBV5-1	many	TRBD2	TRBJ2-1	CASSLASGSYNEQFF	TGTGCCAGCAGCTTAGCTAGCGGCTCCTACAATGAGCAGTTCTTC
TRBV9	.	.	TRBJ2-3	CASSVGGQTTDTQYF	TGTGCCAGCAGCGTAGGTGGCCAGACCACAGATACGCAGTATTTT
TRBV29-1	few	.	TRBJ2-1	CSVARGDNEQFF	TGCAGCGTTGCCAGGGGCGACAATGAGCAGTTCTTC
TRBV12-3/TRBV12-4	.	.	TRBJ2-1	CASGWRNNEQFF	TGTGCCAGCGGCTGGAGGAACAACGAGCAGTTCTTC
TRBV5-1	.	TRBD2	TRBJ2-3	CASSGGTSGYTDTQYF	TGCGCCAGCAGCGGAGGGACTAGCGGATACACAGATACGCAGTATTTT
TRBV20-1	few	.	TRBJ1-2	CSARNGPYGYTF	TGCAGTGCTAGAAACGGGCCCTATGGCTACACCTTC